These T cell receptor beta chains were read from a single sample in a study of T cells in Graves' hyperthyroidism and ophthalmopathy. TCRdb used MiXCR to reprocess the multiplex PCR reads, holding one entry per CDR3 protein. Of about 710,000 distinct CDR3 sequences listed, 16% are singletons. The sample taken for sequencing was blood. These receptors were taken from a man aged 18 to 30 with Graves' hyperthyroidism. CDR3s include the opening cysteine and the closing phenylalanine or tryptophan. The order of the fields is D gene, V gene, clone size, J gene, CDR3 DNA, CDR3 protein. A D gene is named only where the DNA matches it firmly. Size is stated for part of the rows, as once, few or many counts, or as a class when the clone is expanded.

d_gene: TRBD1; v_gene: TRBV7-9; abundance: -; j_gene: TRBJ2-2; CDR3nt: TGTGCCAGCAGCACCCCCGGGACAGGGGGCGACGGGGAGCTGTTTTTT; CDR3aa: CASSTPGTGGDGELFF
d_gene: -; v_gene: TRBV27; abundance: many; j_gene: TRBJ2-7; CDR3nt: TGTGCCAGCAGCCCCGGTTTCTCCGGCGAGCAGTACTTC; CDR3aa: CASSPGFSGEQYF
d_gene: -; v_gene: TRBV4-1; abundance: few; j_gene: TRBJ2-5; CDR3nt: TGCGCCAGCAGCCAAGTTCCCGCCCACGGGCCTCAAGAGACCCAGTACTTC; CDR3aa: CASSQVPAHGPQETQYF
d_gene: -; v_gene: TRBV29-1; abundance: few; j_gene: TRBJ2-2; CDR3nt: TGCAGCATTGAGAGGGGGACCCCGAACACCGGGGAGCTGTTTTTT; CDR3aa: CSIERGTPNTGELFF
d_gene: TRBD1; v_gene: TRBV28; abundance: many; j_gene: TRBJ1-1; CDR3nt: TGTGCCAGCAGAACTGACAGGGTAATTTCCGAAGCTTTCTTT; CDR3aa: CASRTDRVISEAFF
d_gene: -; v_gene: TRBV10-3; abundance: -; j_gene: TRBJ2-1; CDR3nt: TGTGCCATCAGTACAAGCCAGGGGTCCAATGAGCAGTTCTTC; CDR3aa: CAISTSQGSNEQFF
d_gene: TRBD2; v_gene: TRBV20-1; abundance: once; j_gene: TRBJ2-2; CDR3nt: TGCAGTGCTTACCCACTAGCGGGAGTCCCCACCGGGGAGCTGTTTTTT; CDR3aa: CSAYPLAGVPTGELFF
d_gene: -; v_gene: TRBV6-1; abundance: many; j_gene: TRBJ1-1; CDR3nt: TGTGCCAGCAGTTCAGACCGAGTAGCTGAAGCTTTCTTT; CDR3aa: CASSSDRVAEAFF
d_gene: TRBD2; v_gene: TRBV6-5; abundance: few; j_gene: TRBJ2-7; CDR3nt: TGTGCCAGCAGTTACTCGATAGGGCGGGGGACTATCTACGAGCAGTACTTC; CDR3aa: CASSYSIGRGTIYEQYF
d_gene: -; v_gene: TRBV12-3/TRBV12-4; abundance: many; j_gene: TRBJ2-7; CDR3nt: TGTGCCAGCACCCAGGGGGGGGCCTACACCGAGCAGTACTTC; CDR3aa: CASTQGGAYTEQYF
d_gene: TRBD1; v_gene: TRBV28; abundance: many; j_gene: TRBJ1-2; CDR3nt: TGTGCCAGCAGTAGAGACAGGGTCGACTATGGCTACACCTTC; CDR3aa: CASSRDRVDYGYTF
d_gene: TRBD1; v_gene: TRBV7-9; abundance: few; j_gene: TRBJ1-4; CDR3nt: TGTGCCAGCAGCTTAATATTGACAGGGGTTTTTACAGCTAATGAAAAACTGTTTTTT; CDR3aa: CASSLILTGVFTANEKLFF
d_gene: -; v_gene: TRBV4-1; abundance: few; j_gene: TRBJ1-3; CDR3nt: TGCGCCAGCAGCCAAGAAAGACCTCTGAGGGGAAACACCATATATTTT; CDR3aa: CASSQERPLRGNTIYF
d_gene: TRBD2; v_gene: TRBV10-3; abundance: -; j_gene: TRBJ2-2; CDR3nt: TGTGCCACTAACGCCGGGACTAGCGGGGCAAACACCGGGGAGCTGTTTTTT; CDR3aa: CATNAGTSGANTGELFF
d_gene: -; v_gene: TRBV28; abundance: many; j_gene: TRBJ2-7; CDR3nt: TGTGCCAGCAGTTCCGGACAGGGAGCGGGAGGCGAGCAGTACTTC; CDR3aa: CASSSGQGAGGEQYF
d_gene: -; v_gene: TRBV7-6; abundance: many; j_gene: TRBJ2-1; CDR3nt: TGTGCCAGCAGCCTTGACATGAGCTCCTACAATGAGCAGTTCTTC; CDR3aa: CASSLDMSSYNEQFF
d_gene: -; v_gene: TRBV7-2; abundance: -; j_gene: TRBJ1-5; CDR3nt: TGTGCCAGCAGCTCTCCGTCCGGGTACAATCAGCCCCAGCATTTT; CDR3aa: CASSSPSGYNQPQHF
d_gene: -; v_gene: TRBV11-3; abundance: many; j_gene: TRBJ1-1; CDR3nt: TGTGCCAGCAGCTTAGTATTCGGAGCCCCTGAAGCTTTCTTT; CDR3aa: CASSLVFGAPEAFF
d_gene: -; v_gene: TRBV7-3; abundance: few; j_gene: TRBJ2-1; CDR3nt: TGTGCCAGCAGCTTAACACCGGGGGTAACAAACAATGAGCAGTTCTTC; CDR3aa: CASSLTPGVTNNEQFF
d_gene: TRBD1; v_gene: TRBV18; abundance: few; j_gene: TRBJ1-4; CDR3nt: TGTGCCAGCTCACGGACAGGGGGCACGTTGTTTTTT; CDR3aa: CASSRTGGTLFF
d_gene: -; v_gene: TRBV20-1; abundance: many; j_gene: TRBJ1-1; CDR3nt: TGCAGTGCTAGCCGGGTGGGATCTGAGGCTGAAGCTTTCTTT; CDR3aa: CSASRVGSEAEAFF
d_gene: TRBD1; v_gene: TRBV11-2; abundance: many; j_gene: TRBJ1-4; CDR3nt: TGTGCCAGCAGTCCCACAGGGGATCTTAATGAAAAACTGTTTTTT; CDR3aa: CASSPTGDLNEKLFF
d_gene: -; v_gene: TRBV5-1; abundance: many; j_gene: TRBJ1-1; CDR3nt: TGCGCCAGCAGCTTGGCCTCGGGGGGGGCGAGCACTGAAGCTTTCTTT; CDR3aa: CASSLASGGASTEAFF
d_gene: -; v_gene: TRBV5-1; abundance: -; j_gene: TRBJ1-1; CDR3nt: TGCGCCAGCAGCTTGGAACCTATGAACACTGAAGCTTTCTTT; CDR3aa: CASSLEPMNTEAFF
d_gene: -; v_gene: TRBV20-1; abundance: -; j_gene: TRBJ2-5; CDR3nt: TGCAGTGCAGGGACTTCTGGGAGGGAGACCCAGTACTTC; CDR3aa: CSAGTSGRETQYF
d_gene: -; v_gene: TRBV29-1; abundance: few; j_gene: TRBJ2-5; CDR3nt: TGCAGCGTTGATACCGGTCGAGTCCAAGAGACCCAGTACTTC; CDR3aa: CSVDTGRVQETQYF
d_gene: -; v_gene: TRBV2; abundance: many; j_gene: TRBJ2-5; CDR3nt: TGTGCCATCCCAAACAGGATTGGGAATTCCCAGTACTTC; CDR3aa: CAIPNRIGNSQYF
d_gene: -; v_gene: TRBV7-9; abundance: many; j_gene: TRBJ2-2; CDR3nt: TGTGCCAGCAGACCTAAACGGGGCCATACCGGGGAGCTGTTTTTT; CDR3aa: CASRPKRGHTGELFF
d_gene: TRBD1; v_gene: TRBV15; abundance: few; j_gene: TRBJ2-7; CDR3nt: TGTGCCACCAGCAGAGCCCGGGACAGGGGCTACGAGCAGTACTTC; CDR3aa: CATSRARDRGYEQYF
d_gene: -; v_gene: TRBV5-1; abundance: -; j_gene: TRBJ2-2; CDR3nt: TGCGCCAGCAGCTTGGTTGGGCCAGGCACCGGGGAGCTGTTTTTT; CDR3aa: CASSLVGPGTGELFF
d_gene: -; v_gene: TRBV30; abundance: many; j_gene: TRBJ2-3; CDR3nt: TGTGCCTGGTTCCCAGGAGGGGGCCCCACAGATACGCAGTATTTT; CDR3aa: CAWFPGGGPTDTQYF
d_gene: TRBD1; v_gene: TRBV12-5; abundance: -; j_gene: TRBJ2-1; CDR3nt: TGTGCTAGTGGTTTTGGGGCCGGGACAGGGTCAGGCAATGAGCAGTTCTTC; CDR3aa: CASGFGAGTGSGNEQFF
d_gene: -; v_gene: TRBV11-3; abundance: few; j_gene: TRBJ1-4; CDR3nt: TGTGCCAGCAGCCGATCCCATCCAGGGTCAACTAATGAAAAACTGTTTTTT; CDR3aa: CASSRSHPGSTNEKLFF
d_gene: -; v_gene: TRBV9; abundance: many; j_gene: TRBJ2-1; CDR3nt: TGTGCCAGCAGCGTAGGCAGGGGTTCCTACAATGAGCAGTTCTTC; CDR3aa: CASSVGRGSYNEQFF
d_gene: -; v_gene: TRBV7-2; abundance: many; j_gene: TRBJ2-7; CDR3nt: TGTGCCAGCAGCTTAGACGGTCCCTACTACGAGCAGTACTTC; CDR3aa: CASSLDGPYYEQYF
d_gene: -; v_gene: TRBV12-5; abundance: many; j_gene: TRBJ2-3; CDR3nt: TGTGCTAGTGGGGCACCAGATACGCAGTATTTT; CDR3aa: CASGAPDTQYF
d_gene: -; v_gene: TRBV18; abundance: many; j_gene: TRBJ2-7; CDR3nt: TGTGCCAGCTCACCAGAGCTCGGCGAGCAGTACTTC; CDR3aa: CASSPELGEQYF
d_gene: -; v_gene: TRBV7-2; abundance: many; j_gene: TRBJ2-7; CDR3nt: TGTGCCAGCAGCGCGCTGGTCTCCTACGAGCAGTACTTC; CDR3aa: CASSALVSYEQYF
d_gene: TRBD1; v_gene: TRBV7-2; abundance: few; j_gene: TRBJ2-5; CDR3nt: TGTGCCAGCAGCAAAGCAGGGGGCTGGATGGGCCTTGGGATAGAGACCCAGTACTTC; CDR3aa: CASSKAGGWMGLGIETQYF
d_gene: -; v_gene: TRBV12-3/TRBV12-4; abundance: -; j_gene: TRBJ1-5; CDR3nt: TGTGCCAGCAGTCCCTATTCCGGGACATACAATCATCAGCCCCAGCATTTT; CDR3aa: CASSPYSGTYNHQPQHF